The next 16 T cell receptor beta chains were all read from a single sample in a study of blood T cell repertoires in COVID-19. The table came from immunoSEQ multiplex PCR; TCRdb's copy has only in-frame clones and leaves some out. The sample shows 240,000 or so clones, about 87% of them seen only once. The sequenced sample consisted of peripheral blood. These receptor sequences come from a woman aged 70-85 years with active or convalescent COVID-19.

The gene calls are TRBV9 and TRBJ2-2; possibly TRBD2 for D (5 bases). This CDR3 has 13 residues. Trimming shortened V by 5 bases and J by 1 base, and 6 bases separated the two germline ends. Germline V gives CDR1 SGDLS, CDR2 YYNGEE. This chain's CDR3 is CASRAGNTGELFF. CDR3 bases: TGTGCCAGCAGGGCGGGGAACACCGGGGAGCTGTTTTTT.

The V and J genes are TRBV5-6 and TRBJ2-7, with 14 positions matching TRBD2. The CDR3 length is 13 residues. V trimming: 6 bases; J trimming: 11 bases; junction bases outside the gene matches: 7. Germline V lookup: CDR1 SGHDT, CDR2 YYEEEE. CDR3 sequence (DNA): TGTGCCAGCACCCTGACTAGCGGGGGGGCAGAGTACTTC. Protein product: CASTLTSGGAEYF.

This rearrangement joins TRBV4-3 to TRBJ1-3; D might be TRBD1 (5 bases). The CDR3 runs 17 residues. Germline V gene sequence: CDR1 LGHNA, CDR2 YSLEER. Trimming took off 3 bases at V and 7 bases at J, with 22 bases between the two ends. The CDR3 loop is CASSQARRGRVRNTIYF. CDR3 DNA: TGCGCCAGCAGCCAGGCCCGGAGGGGAAGGGTTAGGAACACCATATATTTT.

The CDR3 bases are TGTGCCAGCAGCTTAACAGGGCGAGGCTACACCTTC. It translates to CASSLTGRGYTF. The chain employs TRBV7-9 and TRBJ1-2, with a possible D match to TRBD1 (6 bases). From germline, CDR1 is SEHNR and CDR2 FQNEAQ (reference sequence). The V end was cut by 2 bases, the J end by 8 bases, with 9 bases between. The CDR3 runs to 12 residues. The entire variable domain, with the rest obtained from reference TRBV7-9 and TRBJ1-2, is as follows: DTGVSQNPRHKITKRGQNVTFRCDPISEHNRLYWYRQTLGQGPEFLTYFQNEAQLEKSRLLSDRFSAERPKGSFSTLEIQRTEQGDSAMYLCASSLTGRGYTFGSGTRLTVV.

The J gene is TRBJ1-1, the V gene TRBV9; D unresolved. The ends were cut back, 0 bases at V and 2 bases at J, with 8 bases in the middle. Germline V lookup: CDR1 SGDLS, CDR2 YYNGEE. The CDR3 length is 14 residues. DNA of the CDR3: TGTGCCAGCAGCGTAGCCCCCAGAAACACTGAAGCTTTCTTT. Its protein is CASSVAPRNTEAFF.

J is TRBJ1-6 and V is TRBV24-1; possible D gene TRBD1, 5 bases. V was clipped by 4 bases and J by 7 bases, with 13 bases between them. The CDR3 runs to 15 residues. The germline CDR1 and CDR2 sequences are KGHDR and SFDVKD. Here the CDR3 reads CATSDSRQPNSPLHF. Here the CDR3 DNA reads TGTGCCACCAGTGACTCGCGACAGCCAAATTCACCCCTCCACTTT.

This chain joins TRBV7-2 and TRBJ1-4, with a weak D call TRBD1 (6 bases). Germline lookup yields CDR1 SGHTA and CDR2 FQGNSA. CDR3 length equals 14 residues. V shed 4 bases and J shed 8 bases, with 14 bases lying between them. The CDR3 DNA is TGTGCCAGCAGCTCGAGGACAGTCGAGGAAAAACTGTTTTTT. Translation: CASSSRTVEEKLFF.

V usage is TRBV6-5 and J usage is TRBJ2-7, with 7 positions matching TRBD2. V gave up 1 base and J gave up 6 bases; unmatched junction bases: 0. CDR3 size: 12 residues. Germline loops: CDR1 MNHEY, CDR2 SVGAGI. The CDR3 spells CASSYWGGEQYF. CDR3 nucleotides: TGTGCCAGCAGTTACTGGGGGGGCGAGCAGTACTTC.

This chain links TRBV27 with TRBJ2-7; a weak D match, TRBD1 (6 bases). The germline CDR1 and CDR2 sequences are MNHEY and SMNVEV (reference sequence). Trimming removed 6 bases from V and 1 base from J, with 10 bases in between. The CDR3 contains 13 residues. As DNA, the CDR3 is TGTGCCAGCAGGTCCCAGGGGTCCTACGAGCAGTACTTC. Amino acid sequence: CASRSQGSYEQYF.

The gene calls are TRBV27 and TRBJ2-7; 10 nucleotides align to TRBD2. J gave up 12 bases and V 8 bases, and 19 bases lay outside the gene matches. Germline CDR1 MNHEY, CDR2 SMNVEV (reference sequence). CDR3 size: 15 residues. CDR3 coding DNA: TGTGCCAGCGTTAGCGGGGGGTCGGTTTTCGGAGTGCGGTACTTC. Translation gives CASVSGGSVFGVRYF.

This chain joins TRBV7-2 and TRBJ2-2; D is ambiguous. Germline-derived CDR1 and CDR2 are SGHTA and FQGNSA. The ends were cut back, 1 base at V and 4 bases at J, with 16 bases in the middle. This CDR3 has 17 amino acids. The CDR3 protein is CASSLDVAGERTGELFF. The CDR3 DNA follows: TGTGCCAGCAGCTTAGACGTCGCCGGTGAACGCACCGGGGAGCTGTTTTTT.

This chain uses TRBV19 with TRBJ2-1; D might be TRBD2 (5 bases). The CDR3 contains 11 residues. Germline loops: CDR1 LNHDA, CDR2 SQIVND (reference sequence). The germline V and J ends were trimmed by 11 bases and 6 bases, with 11 bases remaining between them. The CDR3: CASGLSNEQFF. The CDR3 DNA reads TGTGCCTCCGGACTTTCCAATGAGCAGTTCTTC.

The rearrangement uses TRBV7-9 and TRBJ2-3; 12 nucleotides line up with TRBD2. With 5 bases clipped from V and 7 bases from J, the junction kept 10 bases outside the gene matches. The CDR3 consists of 16 residues. From germline, CDR1 is SEHNR and CDR2 FQNEAQ (reference sequence). Written as DNA, the CDR3 is TGTGCCAGCAGCCGATTTCTAGCGGGGGGGGCAAATACGCAGTATTTT. It codes for CASSRFLAGGANTQYF.

This rearrangement joins TRBV5-4 to TRBJ1-1; TRBD1 might be the D (5 bases). Trimming left V 4 bases short and J 7 bases short, with 11 bases between. CDR1 SGHNT and CDR2 YYREEE come from the germline V gene (reference sequence). This CDR3 has 12 residues. The CDR3 nucleotides are TGTGCCAGCAGCCCCGGGGGGGGTGAAGCTTTCTTT. It yields the protein CASSPGGGEAFF.

The chain carries TRBV9 and TRBJ2-7; 7 nucleotides agree with TRBD2. This CDR3 has 15 amino acids. Trimming at V came to 1 base and at J to 6 bases, leaving 10 bases not matched to a gene. CDR1 and CDR2 from the germline V gene are SGDLS and YYNGEE. DNA of the CDR3: TGTGCCAGCAGCGTATCGTGGGGGGGGATCGGCGAGCAGTACTTC. It is translated as CASSVSWGGIGEQYF.

This clone appeared a single time. The V gene is TRBV27, the J gene TRBJ1-4, with 8 nucleotides matching TRBD1. Germline V CDR1 and CDR2: MNHEY, SMNVEV (reference sequence). The length of the CDR3 is 15 residues. V gave up 2 bases and J gave up 6 bases; unmatched junction bases: 5. CDR3 protein: CASSLIRGRDEKLFF. CDR3 nucleotide sequence: TGTGCCAGCAGTTTAATCAGGGGGCGAGATGAAAAACTGTTTTTT.